Following are 17 T cell receptor beta chains from one sample sequenced in a study of monozygotic twins with inflammatory bowel disease. TCRdb reprocessed the 5' RACE reads and stores each CDR3 protein as one record, lacking DNA. The ten most abundant clones cover roughly 2.2% of a sample with around 450,000 distinct CDR3 sequences. The specimen sequenced was blood. All receptors derive from a human donor with ulcerative colitis or Crohn's disease, or a healthy co-twin of an affected twin (not recorded which).

This chain links TRBV5-5 with TRBJ1-1. This CDR3 comprises 15 residues. The germline V gene encodes CDR1 SGHKS and CDR2 YYEKEE (reference sequence). The CDR3 here is CASSLAVSENTEAFF.

The chain has TRBV6-5 and TRBJ2-1; TCRdb's D call, TRBD2, is unchecked because there is no DNA. This CDR3 contains 16 residues. Germline V CDR1 and CDR2: MNHEY, SVGAGI. The CDR3 here is CASSTRVAGSYNEQFF.

The CDR3 reads CASEPRSGTLSYNEQFF. This sequence joins TRBV7-9 and TRBJ2-1; TCRdb outputs TRBD2, but without DNA this stays unchecked. In germline, CDR1 is SEHNR, CDR2 FQNEAQ (reference sequence). This CDR3 has 17 amino acids.

This CDR3 reads CASSTTYLAGGSGANVLTF. The chain couples TRBV19 to TRBJ2-6; TCRdb calls TRBD2, which cannot be checked without DNA. This CDR3 has 19 residues. CDR1 is LNHDA, CDR2 SQIVND, per germline (reference sequence).

This chain joins TRBV12-3 or TRBV12-4 and TRBJ1-2. The CDR3 has 11 amino acids. CDR3 amino acids: CASSQGGGYTF.

The CDR3 region is CSVLTPGPNEQFF. The chain recombines TRBV29-1 with TRBJ2-1; TCRdb names TRBD1, which stays unverified in the absence of DNA. Germline CDR1 reads SQVTM; CDR2 reads ANQGSEA. This CDR3 is built from 13 residues.

The chain combines TRBV11-2 with TRBJ1-1; TCRdb returns TRBD1, unconfirmable since there is no DNA. The germline gives CDR1 SGHAT, CDR2 FQNNGV. There are 12 residues in the CDR3. The CDR3 is CATQLIGGGAFF.

This chain uses TRBV4-2 with TRBJ2-1; the TRBD1 assignment by TCRdb is unverifiable without DNA. This CDR3 has 14 residues. Germline CDR1 reads LGHNA; CDR2 reads YNFKEQ. This CDR3 reads CASSQLGQLGEQFF.

The chain is built from TRBV20-1 and TRBJ2-1; the D call of TRBD1 rests on TCRdb alone, since no DNA is present to check it. CDR1 and CDR2 from the germline V gene are DFQATT and SNEGSKA (reference sequence). The CDR3 is 13 amino acids. The CDR3 loop is CSAGLLRQNEQFF.

The V gene is TRBV18, the J gene TRBJ2-7. This CDR3 comprises 15 residues. The germline CDR1 and CDR2 sequences are KGHSH and LQKENI. The CDR3 is CASSPKSGGTYEQYF.

J is TRBJ2-2 and V is TRBV5-1; as DNA is missing, the TRBD1 call by TCRdb cannot be tested. CDR3 length: 15 residues. The V gene's germline CDR1 is SGHRS and CDR2 YFSETQ. The CDR3 is CASSLLSGTTGELFF.

The CDR3 is CASRNSYLSGANVLTF. The rearrangement uses TRBV19 and TRBJ2-6. Germline CDR1 reads LNHDA; CDR2 reads SQIVND (reference sequence). The length of the CDR3 is 16 residues.

The rearrangement links TRBV5-1 to TRBJ1-1. Germline V gene sequence: CDR1 SGHRS, CDR2 YFSETQ. The length of the CDR3 is 14 residues. The CDR3 loop reads CASRGGPGNTEAFF.

V usage is TRBV7-2 and J usage is TRBJ2-7; TCRdb indicates TRBD1, and absent DNA this call remains unverified. Germline loops: CDR1 SGHTA, CDR2 FQGNSA. CDR3 length: 14 residues. CDR3 sequence: CASSLTGGRYEQYF.

The V call is TRBV21-1, the J call TRBJ1-2; the D call from TCRdb, TRBD1, cannot be confirmed without DNA. TRBV21-1 is flagged as a pseudogene. The CDR3 extends over 16 amino acids. This CDR3 reads CASSKVRDRMTSGYTF.

The V call is TRBV24-1, the J call TRBJ2-2; no DNA is available, so the TRBD2 call from TCRdb remains unchecked. CDR3 length: 21 amino acids. The V gene's germline CDR1 is KGHDR and CDR2 SFDVKD. The CDR3 region is CATSPGYEVTSGVPNTGELFF.

The J gene is TRBJ1-1, the V gene TRBV28. Germline lookup yields CDR1 MDHEN and CDR2 SYDVKM. This CDR3 has 15 amino acids. The CDR3 spells CASSYLYGRDTEAFF.